This T cell receptor (beta chain) stems from a study of blood T cell repertoires in COVID-19. Study background: The United States, Italy and Spain provided the acute and convalescent COVID-19 samples. T cells, B-cell-depleted T cells, or PBMCs provided the cDNA or gDNA that served as material.

Measured with immunoSEQ multiplex PCR; TCRdb has only the in-frame clones, and not every one. The sample shows some 460,000 clones, around 89% of them seen only once. The CDR3 covers 19 residues. The junction had 8 bases not matched to a gene; V was cut back by 5 bases and J by 0 bases. Germline V gene sequence: CDR1 SGHNT, CDR2 YENEEA. The V gene is TRBV11-3, the J gene TRBJ2-2, with 14 positions matching TRBD2. This receptor was obtained from a woman aged 30 to 39 with acute or convalescent COVID-19. The material sequenced was peripheral blood. The CDR3 reads CASSKAGTSGGANTGELFF. The CDR3, as DNA: TGTGCCAGCAGCAAGGCAGGGACTAGCGGGGGCGCGAACACCGGGGAGCTGTTTTTT.